The 21 T cell receptor beta chains listed next were all sequenced from one sample in a study of shared clonotypes between healthy human individuals. Profiling relied on immunoSEQ multiplex PCR, and the TCRdb table lists in-frame clones only, not all of them. The data contain about 92,000 clones, 60% to 75% of them seen just once; the ten biggest clones take up 45% to 55%. Sequenced: memory CD8+ T cells sorted from blood. Subset in this sample: CD45RO+ cells pooled with CCR7-negative TemRA cells. The receptors derive from a man aged 25-45 years in good health.

The sample holds a few counts of this clone. The chain carries TRBV5-8 and TRBJ1-5; a weak D match, TRBD1 (6 bases). Trimming left V 0 bases short and J 0 bases short, with 13 bases between. Germline loops: CDR1 SGHTS, CDR2 YDEGEE. The CDR3 runs 17 residues. The chain's CDR3 is CASSLEGGRHSNQPQHF. The CDR3 DNA follows: TGTGCCAGCAGCTTGGAGGGGGGCAGACATAGCAATCAGCCCCAGCATTTT.

Ten or more counts support this clone. This sequence joins TRBV6-4 and TRBJ2-1, with TRBD2 matching over 10 bases. Germline lookup yields CDR1 MRHNA and CDR2 SNTAGT. Germline trimming cut 3 bases from V and 4 bases from J; bases unmatched to any gene: 3. The CDR3 sequence is 15 residues long. The CDR3 DNA follows: TGTGCCAGCAGTGAAGGACTAGCGGAGTACAATGAGCAGTTCTTC. Protein product: CASSEGLAEYNEQFF.

In its sample, this clone is medium-sized. The rearrangement links TRBV27 to TRBJ1-5; D unresolved. This CDR3 contains 11 residues. V lost 10 bases and J 9 bases, leaving 13 bases between the germline ends. CDR1 and CDR2 from the germline V gene are MNHEY and SMNVEV (reference sequence). The CDR3 DNA reads as TGTGCCACCGGGTGGTTGCGGCCCCAGCATTTT. This sequence encodes CATGWLRPQHF.

The chain uses TRBV28 and TRBJ1-1; possibly TRBD1 for D (6 bases). V lost 5 bases, J lost 6 bases, and 16 bases lay in between. Germline lookup yields CDR1 MDHEN and CDR2 SYDVKM. This CDR3 contains 14 residues. The CDR3 loop reads CASSTPGVFPEAFF. The CDR3 nucleotides read TGTGCCAGCAGTACTCCAGGGGTGTTCCCTGAAGCTTTCTTT. Drawing the rest from reference TRBV28 and TRBJ1-1, the complete variable domain is DVKVTQSSRYLVKRTGEKVFLECVQDMDHENMFWYRQDPGLGLRLIYFSYDVKMKEKGDIPEGYSVSREKKERFSLILESASTNQTSMYLCASSTPGVFPEAFFGQGTRLTVV.

V is TRBV18 and J is TRBJ1-1, with D possibly matching TRBD1 (5 bases). V was cut by 1 base and J by 5 bases, with 11 bases left in between. The CDR3 has 14 amino acids. Germline V CDR1 and CDR2: KGHSH, LQKENI. CDR3 sequence (DNA): TGTGCCAGCTCACCACTTGGGGGAACAACTGAAGCTTTCTTT. Residues: CASSPLGGTTEAFF.

This rearrangement joins TRBV28 to TRBJ2-7; tentative D call: TRBD1 (5 bases). The CDR3 extends over 12 amino acids. CDR1 and CDR2 from the germline V gene are MDHEN and SYDVKM. V shed 4 bases and J shed 6 bases, with 10 bases lying between them. The CDR3 nucleotides read TGTGCCAGCAGTTGGCCAACAGGCGAGCAGTACTTC. Translated: CASSWPTGEQYF.

V and J are TRBV9 and TRBJ2-1; possibly TRBD2 for D (5 bases). The CDR3 extends over 20 amino acids. Trimming took 0 bases from V and 8 from J, leaving 30 bases between them. Germline-derived CDR1 and CDR2 are SGDLS and YYNGEE. CDR3 in DNA: TGTGCCAGCAGCGTAGCCCCTGCATTGTTCCGGGCCCCCAGAGCGGATGAGCAGTTCTTC. Encoded protein: CASSVAPALFRAPRADEQFF.

This rearrangement joins TRBV6-1 to TRBJ1-1; TRBD1 is a possible D gene (5 bases). The CDR3 contains 15 residues. The germline V and J ends were trimmed by 1 base and 1 base, with 10 bases remaining between them. Germline CDR1 and CDR2: MNHNS and SASEGT. For the CDR3, the DNA is TGTGCCAGCAGTGAAGTAAGGGGTTCGAACACTGAAGCTTTCTTT. This gives the protein CASSEVRGSNTEAFF.

Ten or more counts support this clone. The rearrangement links TRBV7-8 to TRBJ2-1; no definite D call. Germline V gene sequence: CDR1 SGHVS, CDR2 FQNEAQ. There are 11 residues in the CDR3. Trimming cost V 5 bases and J 9 bases, with 8 bases left between them. CDR3 sequence reads: CASSHKSEQFF. Here the CDR3 DNA reads TGTGCCAGCAGCCACAAAAGTGAGCAGTTCTTC.

This clone was seen repeatedly, ten times or more. In the same sample, other DNA sequences code for this CDR3. The chain recombines TRBV7-2 with TRBJ2-7; TRBD2 matches at 14 bases. CDR3 length: 16 residues. Trimming at V came to 1 base and at J to 1 base, leaving 0 bases not matched to a gene. The germline V gene has CDR1 SGHTA and CDR2 FQGNSA. The CDR3, as DNA: TGTGCCAGCAGCTTAGGACTAGCGGGAGGGTCCTACGAGCAGTACTTC. Its translation is CASSLGLAGGSYEQYF.

In this sample, this clone turned up many times. The gene calls are TRBV6-4 and TRBJ2-1, with 14 bases matching TRBD2. The V gene end was trimmed by 4 bases and the J gene end by 8 bases; junction bases not matched to a gene: 4. The CDR3 has 15 amino acids. Germline values: CDR1 MRHNA, CDR2 SNTAGT. CDR3 DNA sequence: TGTGCCAGCAGTGTCGGGACTAGCGGGAGTTATGAGCAGTTCTTC. As protein: CASSVGTSGSYEQFF.

This clone has a count of ten or more. The chain recombines TRBV28 with TRBJ2-1, with TRBD1 identical over 8 bases. CDR3 length: 15 residues. J was trimmed by 8 bases and V by 6 bases; bases with no gene match: 12. Per germline, CDR1 MDHEN and CDR2 SYDVKM. The CDR3 region has the DNA TGTGCCAGCAGAGACAGGACAGGGCTAATTGATGAGCAGTTCTTC. It is translated as CASRDRTGLIDEQFF.

This chain links TRBV27 with TRBJ2-2; 7 bases agree with TRBD1. With V trimmed by 5 bases and J by 0 bases, 6 bases remained unmatched. This CDR3 has 16 amino acids. Per the germline V gene, CDR1 is MNHEY and CDR2 is SMNVEV (reference sequence). CDR3 bases: TGTGCCAGCAGTCCATCCGGGACAGCGAACACCGGGGAGCTGTTTTTT. Protein product: CASSPSGTANTGELFF.

This clone came up a few times. The chain couples TRBV15 to TRBJ1-2; 8 bases align to TRBD1. CDR3 size: 14 residues. The germline V gene has CDR1 LNHNV and CDR2 YYDKDF (reference sequence). Unmatched junction bases numbered 4, after V lost 3 bases and J lost 4 bases. CDR3 residues: CATSRTGVGYGYTF. In DNA, the CDR3 is TGTGCCACCAGCAGGACAGGGGTTGGCTATGGCTACACCTTC.

The chain is built from TRBV2 and TRBJ2-7, with D possibly TRBD2 on 6 matching bases. Germline lookup yields CDR1 SNHLY and CDR2 FYNNEI. CDR3 length equals 15 residues. The V end was cut by 5 bases, the J end by 2 bases, with 16 bases between. The CDR3 DNA is TGTGCCAGCAGTAACACCGGGACTTATGCCTACGAGCAGTACTTC. Protein: CASSNTGTYAYEQYF.

The V and J genes are TRBV7-9 and TRBJ2-7; a possible D gene is TRBD1 (6 bases). Germline V CDR1 and CDR2: SEHNR, FQNEAQ (reference sequence). This CDR3 has 17 residues. V dropped 0 bases and J dropped 0 bases, with 15 bases sitting between them. In DNA, the CDR3 is TGTGCCAGCAGCTTAGCCCCCGGGACACCGAGCTCCTACGAGCAGTACTTC. Residues: CASSLAPGTPSSYEQYF. The variable domain in full, completed from reference TRBV7-9 and TRBJ2-7, reads DTGVSQNPRHKITKRGQNVTFRCDPISEHNRLYWYRQTLGQGPEFLTYFQNEAQLEKSRLLSDRFSAERPKGSFSTLEIQRTEQGDSAMYLCASSLAPGTPSSYEQYFGPGTRLTVT.

The J gene is TRBJ2-7, the V gene TRBV29-1; D is unclear. Germline assignment: CDR1 SQVTM and CDR2 ANQGSEA. V gave up 1 base and J gave up 2 bases, with 9 bases separating them. There are 13 residues in the CDR3. The CDR3 reads CSVEVTHTYEQYF. CDR3 nucleotide sequence: TGCAGCGTTGAAGTGACACATACCTACGAGCAGTACTTC.

The chain uses TRBV6-5 and TRBJ1-5, with D uncertain. Germline V gene sequence: CDR1 MNHEY, CDR2 SVGAGI. CDR3 length equals 13 residues. V shed 6 bases and J shed 11 bases, with 17 bases lying between them. The CDR3 DNA is TGTGCCAGCAGGGCCCCGGGCGGTGGGGCCCAGCATTTT. It yields the protein CASRAPGGGAQHF.

The V gene is TRBV10-3, the J gene TRBJ2-2, with a tentative D call TRBD2 (8 bases). Germline lookup yields CDR1 ENHRY and CDR2 SYGVKD. The CDR3 is 14 amino acids. Trimming stripped 10 bases from V and 10 bases from J, with 22 bases between. The CDR3 DNA reads as TGTGCCACCCTCCAACAGGGGACTAGGGAGGAGCTGTTTTTT. This sequence encodes CATLQQGTREELFF.

This clone has more than one count but fewer than ten. The genes are TRBV6-1 and TRBJ2-7, with D perhaps matching TRBD1 or TRBD2 (5 bases each). Trimming pared 1 base from V and 1 base from J, leaving 14 bases between. The CDR3 extends over 16 amino acids. Germline V gene data show CDR1 as MNHNS and CDR2 as SASEGT. For the CDR3, the DNA is TGTGCCAGCAGTGAAGGTTTCGGGACGGCTTCCTACGAGCAGTACTTC. It encodes CASSEGFGTASYEQYF.

This clone appeared a few times. The chain links TRBV5-1 to TRBJ2-1; 7 nucleotides align to TRBD2. The germline gives CDR1 SGHRS, CDR2 YFSETQ. This CDR3 has 14 residues. J gave up 9 bases and V 0 bases, and 6 bases lay outside the gene matches. The CDR3 sequence: CASSLGRSGTEQFF. DNA of the CDR3: TGCGCCAGCAGCTTGGGACGAAGCGGGACTGAGCAGTTCTTC.